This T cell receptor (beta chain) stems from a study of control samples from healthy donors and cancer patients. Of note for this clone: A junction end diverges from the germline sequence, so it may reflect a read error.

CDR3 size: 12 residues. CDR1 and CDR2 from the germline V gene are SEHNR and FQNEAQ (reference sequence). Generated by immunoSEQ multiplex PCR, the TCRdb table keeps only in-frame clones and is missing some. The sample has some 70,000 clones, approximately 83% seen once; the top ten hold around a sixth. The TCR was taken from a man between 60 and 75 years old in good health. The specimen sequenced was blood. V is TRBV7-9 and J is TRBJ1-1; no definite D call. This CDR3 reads CASSRDVRYPEF. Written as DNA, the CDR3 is TGTGCCAGCAGCAGGGATGTGCGCTACCCCGAATTT.